These 4 T cell receptor beta chains originate from one sample sequenced in a study of cytomegalovirus exposure and HLA in healthy donors. The method was immunoSEQ multiplex PCR; TCRdb's version includes in-frame clones alone and lacks a portion of them. The data show 130,000 to 150,000 clones, around nine tenths seen once. Sequenced material: PBMCs. These receptors were taken from a woman aged 18-29 years in good health and CMV-seropositive.

The chain has TRBV4-1 and TRBJ1-2; D gene ambiguous. The CDR3 has 14 amino acids. Germline loops: CDR1 MGHRA, CDR2 YSYEKL. Trimming left V 2 bases short and J 8 bases short, with 15 bases between. As DNA, the CDR3 is TGCGCCAGCAGCCAACAAGGCGGGGTTGAGGGCTACACCTTC. The encoded protein is CASSQQGGVEGYTF.

Only one count was recorded for this clone. J is TRBJ2-7 and V is TRBV27; maybe TRBD1 (5 bases). The CDR3 is 15 amino acids. V was cut by 2 bases and J by 2 bases, with 13 bases left in between. Germline assignment: CDR1 MNHEY and CDR2 SMNVEV (reference sequence). The CDR3, as DNA: TGTGCCAGCAGTTTAAGGAAGGGGTCGGCCTACGAGCAGTACTTC. It translates to CASSLRKGSAYEQYF.

The chain links TRBV16 to TRBJ2-2, with TRBD2 matching over 9 bases. The CDR3 runs 15 residues. The V gene end was trimmed by 1 base and the J gene end by 8 bases; junction bases not matched to a gene: 5. Germline CDR1 reads KGHSY; CDR2 reads FQNENV. For the CDR3, the DNA is TGTGCCAGCAGCCAATTAGCGGGAGATCCAGGGGAGCTGTTTTTT. Its translation: CASSQLAGDPGELFF.

The V and J genes are TRBV7-2 and TRBJ2-2; D not resolved. V was pared by 5 bases and J by 4 bases, with 17 bases between. The CDR3 runs to 16 residues. Germline CDR1 is SGHTA and CDR2 is FQGNSA. CDR3 in amino acids: CASSPRLRMSTGELFF. The CDR3 bases are TGTGCCAGCAGCCCGAGACTCAGAATGTCCACCGGGGAGCTGTTTTTT.